The 31 T cell receptor beta chains listed next were all sequenced from one sample in a study of cytomegalovirus exposure and HLA in healthy donors. PCR amplification relied on 60 Vbeta primers (plus 13 Jbeta primers). The method was immunoSEQ multiplex PCR; TCRdb's version includes in-frame clones alone and lacks a portion of them. The table has 100,000 or so clones, 60% to 85% seen once; the top ten hold 1% to 1.5%. Material: PBMCs. Source of these receptors: a man in his forties or fifties in good health and CMV-seronegative.

This clone has a single count. The chain combines TRBV7-3 with TRBJ2-3, with D perhaps matching TRBD2 (6 bases). V was pared by 3 bases and J by 2 bases, with 9 bases between. The CDR3 has 14 amino acids. Germline values: CDR1 SGHTA, CDR2 FQGTGA. DNA of the CDR3: TGTGCCAGCAGCTTCAGACTAGTCACAGATACGCAGTATTTT. Its translation is CASSFRLVTDTQYF.

The rearrangement links TRBV19 to TRBJ2-1; 14 bases line up with TRBD2. Trimming at V came to 9 bases and at J to 9 bases, leaving 7 bases not matched to a gene. CDR3 length equals 14 residues. The V gene's germline CDR1 is LNHDA and CDR2 SQIVND (reference sequence). CDR3 protein: CASRLAGGPGEQFF. In DNA form, the CDR3 reads TGTGCCAGCCGACTAGCGGGAGGGCCGGGTGAGCAGTTCTTC.

The gene calls are TRBV6-6 and TRBJ2-4; D perhaps matches TRBD1 (6 bases). Trimming pared 6 bases from V and 0 bases from J, leaving 12 bases between. The CDR3 contains 15 residues. Per germline, CDR1 MNHNY and CDR2 SVGAGI (reference sequence). CDR3 sequence reads: CASRRTAVAKNIQYF. CDR3 nucleotides: TGTGCCAGCAGGAGGACAGCCGTAGCCAAAAACATTCAGTACTTC.

This clone showed up just a few times. This chain connects TRBV5-1 to TRBJ2-1; 9 nucleotides agree with TRBD2. Germline V CDR1 and CDR2: SGHRS, YFSETQ. This CDR3 has 14 residues. With 4 bases clipped from V and 7 bases from J, the junction kept 6 bases outside the gene matches. The CDR3 coding sequence is TGCGCCAGCAGCCGTAGCGGGGGAGGGAATGAGCAGTTCTTC. Amino acid sequence: CASSRSGGGNEQFF.

The J gene is TRBJ2-1, the V gene TRBV5-1; 8 positions agree with TRBD2. The germline gives CDR1 SGHRS, CDR2 YFSETQ. The V and J ends lost 0 bases and 8 bases, in that order; junction bases with no gene match: 16. CDR3 length: 18 amino acids. CDR3 in DNA: TGCGCCAGCAGCTTGGTTCGTAGCGGGGTGGGGTATGTAGATGAGCAGTTCTTC. It encodes CASSLVRSGVGYVDEQFF.

A few counts support this clone. The rearrangement joins TRBV30 to TRBJ1-2; D is unresolved. The ends were cut back, 0 bases at V and 4 bases at J, with 9 bases in the middle. This CDR3 contains 13 residues. Germline CDR1 GTSNPN, CDR2 SVGIG (reference sequence). In nucleotides, the CDR3 is TGTGCCTGGAGTGTCTCTCTCAGCTATGGCTACACCTTC. This gives the protein CAWSVSLSYGYTF.

The chain combines TRBV5-1 with TRBJ2-1; the match to TRBD2 covers 14 bases. After removal of 4 bases from V and 10 bases from J, the junction contained 10 bases not matched to a gene. CDR3 length equals 16 residues. Germline V lookup: CDR1 SGHRS, CDR2 YFSETQ. The CDR3 spells CASSKQRLAGGTEQFF. The CDR3, as DNA: TGCGCCAGCAGCAAACAGAGACTAGCGGGAGGGACCGAGCAGTTCTTC.

This clone came up a few times. The chain links TRBV6-5 to TRBJ1-1; tentatively, D is TRBD1 (6 bases). Germline V CDR1 and CDR2: MNHEY, SVGAGI. This CDR3 has 13 amino acids. V gave up 6 bases and J gave up 3 bases, with 11 bases separating them. The CDR3 region is CASRTRQDTEAFF. Written as DNA, the CDR3 is TGTGCCAGCAGAACGAGACAGGACACTGAAGCTTTCTTT.

The chain joins TRBV5-1 to TRBJ2-5; D is perhaps TRBD1 (6 bases). The CDR3 length is 15 residues. Germline CDR1 is SGHRS and CDR2 is YFSETQ. V was cut by 1 base and J by 1 base, with 11 bases left in between. DNA of the CDR3: TGCGCCAGCAGCTTGCTACAGGGATTCCAAGAGACCCAGTACTTC. Encoded protein: CASSLLQGFQETQYF. The whole variable domain, filled in from reference TRBV5-1 and TRBJ2-5, reads KAGVTQTPRYLIKTRGQQVTLSCSPISGHRSVSWYQQTPGQGLQFLFEYFSETQRNKGNFPGRFSGRQFSNSRSEMNVSTLELGDSALYLCASSLLQGFQETQYFGPGTRLLVL.

V and J are TRBV7-9 and TRBJ2-7; perhaps TRBD2 as D (6 bases). Looked up from germline, CDR1 is SEHNR and CDR2 is FQNEAQ (reference sequence). The CDR3 is 14 amino acids. V was pared by 2 bases and J by 2 bases, with 10 bases between. CDR3 sequence (DNA): TGTGCCAGCAGCTTAACCGGAGGGGCCTACGAGCAGTACTTC. Translating gives CASSLTGGAYEQYF.

This sequence joins TRBV15 and TRBJ2-6; D unresolved. The CDR3 runs to 14 residues. Germline lookup yields CDR1 LNHNV and CDR2 YYDKDF (reference sequence). Trimming left V 5 bases short and J 1 base short, with 6 bases between. The CDR3 coding sequence is TGTGCCACCAGCTTCAATTCTGGGGCCAACGTCCTGACTTTC. It translates to CATSFNSGANVLTF.

The rearrangement links TRBV5-8 to TRBJ2-7, with 12 bases lining up with TRBD2. Germline lookup yields CDR1 SGHTS and CDR2 YDEGEE. Trimming at V came to 4 bases and at J to 7 bases, leaving 12 bases not matched to a gene. The length of the CDR3 is 16 residues. In nucleotides, the CDR3 is TGTGCCAGCAGCCAAGATCCTAGCGGGGGGGCTTATGAGCAGTACTTC. This codes for CASSQDPSGGAYEQYF.

V usage is TRBV9 and J usage is TRBJ1-1, with D perhaps matching TRBD1 (6 bases). Trimming shortened V by 3 bases and J by 4 bases, and 13 bases separated the two germline ends. The CDR3 runs 14 residues. Germline V gene sequence: CDR1 SGDLS, CDR2 YYNGEE. The CDR3, as DNA: TGTGCCAGCAGCGCCAGGGGTAGTAGCACTGAAGCTTTCTTT. Amino acid sequence: CASSARGSSTEAFF.

The count of this clone is one. The chain joins TRBV30 to TRBJ2-5; 8 bases are a match to TRBD1. Judging by the DNA end, TRBJ2-7 fits better; the J call may be wrong. This CDR3 has 14 amino acids. Germline CDR1 reads GTSNPN; CDR2 reads SVGIG (reference sequence). CDR3 in amino acids: CAWSKPGQAYEQYF. The CDR3 DNA follows: TGTGCCTGGAGTAAACCGGGACAGGCCTACGAGCAGTACTTC.

The chain uses TRBV19 and TRBJ1-1; D not certain. V gave up 5 bases and J gave up 5 bases, with 15 bases separating them. CDR1 and CDR2 from the germline V gene are LNHDA and SQIVND (reference sequence). The CDR3 extends over 14 amino acids. CDR3 loop: CASSLRPTGTEAFF. CDR3 nucleotide sequence: TGTGCCAGTAGTTTAAGACCGACGGGGACTGAAGCTTTCTTT.

This chain links TRBV5-1 with TRBJ2-3; TRBD2 agrees at 7 bases. Germline V gene data show CDR1 as SGHRS and CDR2 as YFSETQ. The CDR3 sequence is 15 residues long. Trimming removed 4 bases from V and 2 bases from J; junction bases left unmatched: 7. The CDR3 is CASSPRSGYTDTQYF. In nucleotides, the CDR3 is TGCGCCAGCAGCCCCCGTAGCGGGTACACAGATACGCAGTATTTT. Full variable domain (remainder filled in from reference TRBV5-1 and TRBJ2-3): KAGVTQTPRYLIKTRGQQVTLSCSPISGHRSVSWYQQTPGQGLQFLFEYFSETQRNKGNFPGRFSGRQFSNSRSEMNVSTLELGDSALYLCASSPRSGYTDTQYFGPGTRLTVL.

This chain joins TRBV4-1 and TRBJ2-7, with 11 bases that match TRBD2. CDR3 size: 15 residues. With 5 bases clipped from V and 1 base from J, the junction kept 4 bases outside the gene matches. Germline-derived CDR1 and CDR2 are MGHRA and YSYEKL. The CDR3 region is CASSTLAGASYEQYF. CDR3 in DNA: TGCGCCAGCAGCACACTAGCGGGAGCATCCTACGAGCAGTACTTC.

This rearrangement joins TRBV29-1 to TRBJ2-7; tentative D call: TRBD2 (5 bases). Germline V gene lookup returns CDR1 SQVTM and CDR2 ANQGSEA. V dropped 6 bases and J dropped 3 bases, with 15 bases sitting between them. The CDR3 spans 13 residues. The CDR3 DNA sequence: TGCAGCGTGACCACCGGACTGGACTACGAGCAGTACTTC. Translating gives CSVTTGLDYEQYF.

The rearrangement uses TRBV6-5 and TRBJ1-1; 10 bases are a match to TRBD1. The CDR3 runs 13 residues. Germline-derived CDR1 and CDR2 are MNHEY and SVGAGI. Germline trimming cut 10 bases from V and 4 bases from J; bases unmatched to any gene: 6. The CDR3 sequence is CATLRTGGTEAFF. In nucleotides, the CDR3 is TGTGCCACCCTAAGGACAGGGGGCACTGAAGCTTTCTTT.

The rearrangement uses TRBV28 and TRBJ2-7, with 7 positions matching TRBD1. The CDR3 has 14 amino acids. CDR1 MDHEN and CDR2 SYDVKM come from the germline V gene. J was trimmed by 6 bases and V by 5 bases; bases with no gene match: 10. CDR3 amino acids: CASSIGTAGIEQYF. The DNA of the CDR3 is TGTGCCAGCAGTATTGGGACAGCCGGGATCGAGCAGTACTTC. The full variable domain, in which reference TRBV28 and TRBJ2-7 provide the parts outside the CDR3, is DVKVTQSSRYLVKRTGEKVFLECVQDMDHENMFWYRQDPGLGLRLIYFSYDVKMKEKGDIPEGYSVSREKKERFSLILESASTNQTSMYLCASSIGTAGIEQYFGPGTRLTVT.

V is TRBV18 and J is TRBJ1-5; 7 bases are shared with TRBD1. CDR3 size: 14 residues. With 6 bases clipped from V and 6 bases from J, the junction kept 8 bases outside the gene matches. CDR1 is KGHSH, CDR2 LQKENI, per germline. CDR3 residues: CASSPRTGPQPQHF. DNA for the CDR3: TGTGCCAGCTCCCCCCGGACAGGTCCTCAGCCCCAGCATTTT.

The V and J genes are TRBV5-1 and TRBJ1-5, with D perhaps matching TRBD1 (5 bases). The CDR3 spans 15 residues. CDR1 is SGHRS and CDR2 is YFSETQ in the germline V gene. V was cut by 2 bases and J by 0 bases, with 9 bases left in between. DNA of the CDR3: TGCGCCAGCAGCTTAGGACACAATAGCAATCAGCCCCAGCATTTT. The encoded protein is CASSLGHNSNQPQHF.

This clone was observed a few times. The chain joins TRBV19 to TRBJ2-3, with D perhaps matching TRBD2 (6 bases). CDR3 length: 15 residues. V was pared by 7 bases and J by 3 bases, with 17 bases between. Germline values: CDR1 LNHDA, CDR2 SQIVND (reference sequence). CDR3 residues: CASNTRGMGTDTQYF. DNA for the CDR3: TGTGCCAGTAATACTCGGGGGATGGGTACAGATACGCAGTATTTT.

In this sample, this clone turned up a few times. The rearrangement links TRBV7-3 to TRBJ1-1; D is perhaps TRBD1 (6 bases). This CDR3 comprises 15 residues. V lost 3 bases to trimming and J lost 5 bases, with 16 bases between them. CDR1 is SGHTA, CDR2 FQGTGA, per germline. CDR3 bases: TGTGCCAGCAGCTTTCTTGGGGGCGCGACGACTGAAGCTTTCTTT. Protein product: CASSFLGGATTEAFF.

V gene TRBV11-2 combines with J gene TRBJ1-4, with D possibly TRBD1 on 5 matching bases. Germline-derived CDR1 and CDR2 are SGHAT and FQNNGV. The ends were cut back, 0 bases at V and 12 bases at J, with 11 bases in the middle. The CDR3 is 13 amino acids. CDR3 sequence reads: CASSLDRARELFF. The CDR3 nucleotides read TGTGCCAGCAGCTTAGACAGGGCCCGTGAACTGTTTTTT.

The chain uses TRBV19 and TRBJ2-3; TRBD2 matches at 12 bases. The germline V gene has CDR1 LNHDA and CDR2 SQIVND (reference sequence). The CDR3 has 16 residues. Trimming at V came to 7 bases and at J to 5 bases, leaving 10 bases not matched to a gene. CDR3 sequence (DNA): TGTGCCAGTACCCCAACTAGCGGGGGGCTTAAAGATACGCAGTATTTT. Its protein is CASTPTSGGLKDTQYF.

This chain joins TRBV25-1 and TRBJ1-2, with D perhaps TRBD1 (5 bases). V was clipped by 3 bases and J by 1 base, with 12 bases between them. CDR3 length: 15 residues. CDR1 MGHDK and CDR2 SYGVNS come from the germline V gene. In DNA, the CDR3 is TGTGCCAGCAGTGACGCGGGGCGATATAACTATGGCTACACCTTC. Its protein product is CASSDAGRYNYGYTF.

This CDR3 reads CSVEDLLYEQYF. CDR3 in DNA: TGCAGCGTTGAAGATCTTCTATACGAGCAGTACTTC. This sequence joins TRBV29-1 and TRBJ2-7; D remains unclear. The CDR3 runs to 12 residues. V lost 0 bases and J 4 bases, leaving 7 bases between the germline ends. CDR1 SQVTM and CDR2 ANQGSEA come from the germline V gene.

For this clone: One junction end disagrees with the germline gene, perhaps due to a read error. The rearrangement links TRBV14 to TRBJ1-2; the D is unclear. The CDR3 is 13 residues long. CDR1 is SGHDN, CDR2 FVKESK, per germline. Written as DNA, the CDR3 is TGTGCCAGCAGCCAGCAGACTAACTATGGCTACGCCTTC. This sequence encodes CASSQQTNYGYAF.

This clone was counted a single time. V is TRBV7-8 and J is TRBJ2-7; TRBD1 matches at 10 bases. This CDR3 spans 14 amino acids. Germline loops: CDR1 SGHVS, CDR2 FQNEAQ. The V segment lost 7 bases and the J segment 3 bases; nucleotides outside the gene matches: 6. The CDR3 here is CASIRDRGHYEQYF. Written as DNA, the CDR3 is TGTGCCAGCATACGGGACAGGGGCCACTACGAGCAGTACTTC.

V is TRBV28 and J is TRBJ2-5; D might be TRBD1 (5 bases). Trimming removed 6 bases at V and 1 base at J, with 15 bases between. CDR1 MDHEN and CDR2 SYDVKM come from the germline V gene. This CDR3 spans 15 amino acids. The CDR3 is CASRPGSAFQETQYF. In DNA form, the CDR3 reads TGTGCCAGCAGACCAGGGTCCGCCTTCCAAGAGACCCAGTACTTC. Full variable domain (rest looked up from reference TRBV28 and TRBJ2-5): DVKVTQSSRYLVKRTGEKVFLECVQDMDHENMFWYRQDPGLGLRLIYFSYDVKMKEKGDIPEGYSVSREKKERFSLILESASTNQTSMYLCASRPGSAFQETQYFGPGTRLLVL.